This T cell receptor (beta chain) was recovered during a study of response to subunit inactivated influenza vaccine (dated by TCRdb to the late 2010s). The study in broad terms: To follow how T cells responded to a trivalent subunit inactivated influenza vaccine, the researchers relied on deep quantitative profiling of the T cell receptor repertoire.

Relative to germline, V is 0 bases shorter and J is 3 bases shorter, with 11 bases between their ends. CDR1 and CDR2 are drawn from the germline V gene: LGHNA, YSLEER. The CDR3 contains 15 residues, cysteine and phenylalanine counted. The DNA shown is the 45-base CDR3, in frame from base 1. Study-wide findings and limitations: The authors proposed that each seasonal influenza vaccination may bring in only a limited number of new T cells.

Library preparation used RT-PCR. The reads were generated on an Illumina HiSeq 2500. Using fastp at Q25 and MiXCR, TCRdb reprocessed the public reads and kept productive beta chains. Rows merge per CDR3 protein into single entries with the most common DNA and genes. Here the sample has 650,000 to 850,000 distinct CDR3 sequences; roughly 13% occur a single time. 6.5% to 8.5% of the sample lies in the top ten. This clonotype was counted only a few times. Its antigen specificity is not known. One base away there is no much larger clone; base qualities are not given. The clonotype comes from a man aged 50-59 years who received an inactivated influenza vaccine. Donor details come from another sample of the same person, matched by shared clones. The chain couples TRBV4-3 to TRBJ2-5; no D segment can be confidently identified. This sample comprised PBMCs from blood, obtained roughly 15 days before vaccination. In nucleotide form, the sequence is TGCGCCAGCAGCCAAGATCAAGGTGGGGAAGAGACCCAGTACTTC. Translation gives CASSQDQGGEETQYF.